This TCR beta chain was found in a study of blood T cell repertoires in COVID-19. Study background: T cells, B-cell-depleted T cells, or PBMCs provided the cDNA or gDNA that served as material.

This clone was recorded once. The CDR3 consists of 17 residues. CDR1 and CDR2 (germline): SGDLS, YYNGEE. Trimming removed 1 base from V and 4 bases from J; junction bases left unmatched: 5. Libraries were prepared by immunoSEQ multiplex PCR; TCRdb keeps only in-frame clonotypes and omits some of them. Among 140,000 or so clones listed, around 83% were seen once. The V gene is TRBV9, the J gene TRBJ2-3; 14 bases fit TRBD2. The TCR originated in a woman of 80 years or more with acute or convalescent COVID-19. The sample taken for sequencing was peripheral blood. The CDR3 sequence is CASSVTGLAGAPDTQYF. CDR3 sequence (DNA): TGTGCCAGCAGCGTAACGGGACTAGCGGGGGCCCCAGATACGCAGTATTTT.